The 31 T cell receptor beta chains presented below share a single source sample, sequenced in a study of blood T cell repertoires in COVID-19. TCRdb keeps only in-frame clones here, not all; method: immunoSEQ multiplex PCR. This table holds about 440,000 clones, 80% to 90% found once. The sequenced material came from peripheral blood. These receptors came from a woman aged 30 to 39 with acute or convalescent COVID-19.

The chain recombines TRBV24-1 with TRBJ2-1, with 9 bases that match TRBD1. V gave up 4 bases and J gave up 7 bases; unmatched junction bases: 10. This CDR3 region has 16 residues. Germline CDR1 is KGHDR and CDR2 is SFDVKD. For the CDR3, the DNA is TGTGCCACCAGTGACACCGGGACAGGGAATAGGAATGAGCAGTTCTTC. The encoded protein is CATSDTGTGNRNEQFF.

In its sample, this clone was seen once. V gene TRBV27 combines with J gene TRBJ1-1, with D possibly being TRBD1 (5 bases). The germline V gene has CDR1 MNHEY and CDR2 SMNVEV (reference sequence). V lost 0 bases, J lost 1 base, and 12 bases lay in between. This CDR3 region has 16 residues. CDR3 region: CASSLSTVRSNTEAFF. The CDR3 nucleotides read TGTGCCAGCAGTTTATCGACAGTTCGCTCGAACACTGAAGCTTTCTTT.

The V gene is TRBV5-4, the J gene TRBJ2-1, with 11 bases identical to TRBD2. Germline assignment: CDR1 SGHNT and CDR2 YYREEE (reference sequence). This CDR3 comprises 17 residues. J lost 7 bases, V lost 3 bases, and 12 bases had no gene match. Here the CDR3 reads CASSSRLSGGAKNEQFF. In DNA, the CDR3 is TGTGCCAGCAGCTCTAGACTTAGCGGGGGGGCTAAAAATGAGCAGTTCTTC.

The rearrangement uses TRBV6-5 and TRBJ2-5; D may be TRBD2 (6 bases). Germline lookup yields CDR1 MNHEY and CDR2 SVGAGI. Trimming took off 2 bases at V and 7 bases at J, with 20 bases between the two ends. CDR3 length equals 16 residues. CDR3 nucleotides: TGTGCCAGCAGTTACACGCTAGCGCGCGAGTTGGGGACCCAGTACTTC. It translates to CASSYTLARELGTQYF.

CDR3 amino acids: CASSHTGVTDTQYF. The DNA for the CDR3 is TGTGCCAGCAGCCATACAGGGGTCACAGATACGCAGTATTTT. This sequence joins TRBV7-8 and TRBJ2-3; 7 bases align to TRBD1. CDR1 is SGHVS, CDR2 FQNEAQ, per germline. With V trimmed by 5 bases and J by 2 bases, 4 bases remained unmatched. This CDR3 is built from 14 residues.

The chain is built from TRBV29-1 and TRBJ2-7; TRBD1 is a possible D gene (6 bases). Trimming stripped 6 bases from V and 2 bases from J, with 11 bases between. CDR1 and CDR2 (germline): SQVTM, ANQGSEA. The CDR3 runs 12 residues. For the CDR3, the DNA is TGCAGCGTGGAGGACAGTACCTACGAGCAGTACTTC. Its translation: CSVEDSTYEQYF.

This clone was recorded only once. The chain recombines TRBV12-3 or TRBV12-4 with TRBJ2-7; 8 bases agree with TRBD1. With 5 bases clipped from V and 3 bases from J, the junction kept 0 bases outside the gene matches. The CDR3 spans 12 residues. DNA for the CDR3: TGTGCCAGCAGTGGACAGGGCTACGAGCAGTACTTC. Translation gives CASSGQGYEQYF.

The chain recombines TRBV20-1 with TRBJ2-7, with 11 nucleotides matching TRBD2. The CDR3 extends over 11 amino acids. V lost 7 bases to trimming and J lost 7 bases; unmatched junction nucleotides: 3. Germline lookup yields CDR1 DFQATT and CDR2 SNEGSKA (reference sequence). CDR3 in DNA: TGCAGTGGTAGCGGGGGGGATGAGCAGTACTTC. It yields the protein CSGSGGDEQYF.

This chain connects TRBV10-3 to TRBJ2-7; D unclear. The V end lost 7 bases, the J end lost 6 bases, and 13 bases lay between the germline ends. Germline CDR1 is ENHRY and CDR2 is SYGVKD. The CDR3 contains 12 residues. The CDR3 sequence is CAIMGSVGEQYF. The DNA of the CDR3 is TGTGCCATCATGGGCAGTGTGGGCGAGCAGTACTTC.

The chain links TRBV10-2 to TRBJ2-1; no firm D call. The CDR3 extends over 12 amino acids. Germline CDR1 is WSHSY and CDR2 is SAAADI. The V and J ends lost 4 bases and 9 bases respectively, with 10 bases between them. The CDR3 spells CASSGSSGEQFF. CDR3 DNA sequence: TGCGCCAGCAGTGGATCCTCGGGTGAGCAGTTCTTC.

This clone was observed a single time. Different DNA sequences within this sample yield the same CDR3. The chain couples TRBV7-9 to TRBJ1-2; D is undetermined. CDR1 is SEHNR, CDR2 FQNEAQ, per germline (reference sequence). V lost 1 base, J lost 2 bases, and 11 bases lay in between. There are 15 residues in the CDR3. The DNA for the CDR3 is TGTGCCAGCAGCTTAGGGTCCGGGGTAAACTATGGCTACACCTTC. Its translation is CASSLGSGVNYGYTF.

The V and J genes are TRBV29-1 and TRBJ2-7; maybe TRBD2 (5 bases). Germline V gene sequence: CDR1 SQVTM, CDR2 ANQGSEA. This CDR3 region has 14 residues. V was cut by 4 bases and J by 1 base, with 14 bases left in between. The CDR3 loop reads CSVGRTFKSYEQYF. DNA of the CDR3: TGCAGCGTTGGAAGGACTTTTAAATCCTACGAGCAGTACTTC.

J is TRBJ2-5 and V is TRBV25-1, with TRBD2 identical over 8 bases. J was trimmed by 0 bases and V by 6 bases; bases with no gene match: 12. The CDR3 loop spans 17 amino acids. Germline lookup yields CDR1 MGHDK and CDR2 SYGVNS. The DNA of the CDR3 is TGTGCCAGCAGGGCTTCAACTAGCGGACAGTACCAAGAGACCCAGTACTTC. Translated, it gives CASRASTSGQYQETQYF. Looking up the rest from reference TRBV25-1 and TRBJ2-5 gives the full variable domain: EADIYQTPRYLVIGTGKKITLECSQTMGHDKMYWYQQDPGMELHLIHYSYGVNSTEKGDLSSESTVSRIRTEHFPLTLESARPSHTSQYLCASRASTSGQYQETQYFGPGTRLLVL.

This clone was seen just once. The genes are TRBV12-5 and TRBJ1-2; 8 bases map to TRBD1. The CDR3 loop spans 15 amino acids. Trimming removed 3 bases from V and 2 bases from J; junction bases left unmatched: 5. CDR1 LGHNT and CDR2 FRNRAP come from the germline V gene. This CDR3 reads CASGFTGQGNYGYTF. The CDR3, as DNA: TGTGCTAGTGGTTTCACAGGACAGGGCAACTATGGCTACACCTTC.

This chain uses TRBV30 with TRBJ1-4; 7 bases line up with TRBD1. The germline V gene encodes CDR1 GTSNPN and CDR2 SVGIG (reference sequence). The CDR3 has 14 amino acids. J gave up 4 bases and V 3 bases, and 5 bases lay outside the gene matches. CDR3 in amino acids: CAWSQGQYNEKLFF. In nucleotides, the CDR3 is TGTGCCTGGAGCCAGGGACAGTATAATGAAAAACTGTTTTTT.

This chain uses TRBV5-4 with TRBJ2-3; 8 bases line up with TRBD2. J gave up 1 base and V 9 bases, and 10 bases lay outside the gene matches. Germline V gene sequence: CDR1 SGHNT, CDR2 YYREEE (reference sequence). CDR3 length equals 15 residues. CDR3 sequence reads: CATSNVSGGTDTQYF. In DNA form, the CDR3 reads TGTGCCACCTCAAACGTTAGCGGGGGCACAGATACGCAGTATTTT.

The chain couples TRBV6-5 to TRBJ1-2; 7 bases fit TRBD1. CDR1 MNHEY and CDR2 SVGAGI come from the germline V gene. CDR3 size: 14 residues. V was pared by 7 bases and J by 4 bases, with 9 bases of the junction left unmatched. CDR3 region: CASTRQGPFYGYTF. The CDR3 coding sequence is TGTGCCAGCACAAGACAGGGTCCATTCTATGGCTACACCTTC.

V usage is TRBV5-1 and J usage is TRBJ1-3; D is possibly TRBD1 (6 bases). CDR3 length: 14 residues. Germline CDR1 and CDR2: SGHRS and YFSETQ. V was shortened by 5 bases and J by 2 bases, with 11 bases between the two germline ends. The chain's CDR3 is CASRSAGAGNTIYF. CDR3 nucleotide sequence: TGCGCCAGCAGGTCTGCAGGGGCTGGAAACACCATATATTTT. Based on the CDR3 plus reference TRBV5-1 and TRBJ1-3, the full variable domain is KAGVTQTPRYLIKTRGQQVTLSCSPISGHRSVSWYQQTPGQGLQFLFEYFSETQRNKGNFPGRFSGRQFSNSRSEMNVSTLELGDSALYLCASRSAGAGNTIYFGEGSWLTVV.

The genes are TRBV28 and TRBJ1-3; TRBD1 matches at 7 bases. Germline CDR1 MDHEN, CDR2 SYDVKM. The J segment lost 1 base and the V segment lost 6 bases, leaving 9 bases of the junction unmatched. The CDR3 contains 16 residues. Here the CDR3 reads CASSPGGLRSGNTIYF. CDR3 in DNA: TGTGCCAGCAGCCCAGGGGGACTCCGGTCTGGAAACACCATATATTTT. The full variable domain, in which reference TRBV28 and TRBJ1-3 provide the parts outside the CDR3, is DVKVTQSSRYLVKRTGEKVFLECVQDMDHENMFWYRQDPGLGLRLIYFSYDVKMKEKGDIPEGYSVSREKKERFSLILESASTNQTSMYLCASSPGGLRSGNTIYFGEGSWLTVV.

The J gene is TRBJ1-1, the V gene TRBV7-2; D unresolved. The length of the CDR3 is 13 residues. With 2 bases removed from V and 0 bases from J, the gap between germline ends came to 4 bases. Germline V gene lookup returns CDR1 SGHTA and CDR2 FQGNSA. CDR3 in DNA: TGTGCCAGCAGCTTATCAGTGAACACTGAAGCTTTCTTT. Its translation is CASSLSVNTEAFF.

The chain combines TRBV6-1 with TRBJ2-3, with D uncertain. Germline CDR1 is MNHNS and CDR2 is SASEGT. This CDR3 contains 14 residues. Trimming stripped 2 bases from V and 4 bases from J, with 10 bases between. The CDR3 DNA reads TGTGCCAGCAGTGAAAGTGCAGGCCCAGATACGCAGTATTTT. This translates into CASSESAGPDTQYF.

The chain carries TRBV30 and TRBJ2-3, with 7 positions matching TRBD1. Germline values: CDR1 GTSNPN, CDR2 SVGIG (reference sequence). V dropped 3 bases and J dropped 2; count of bases not matched to a gene: 5. This CDR3 is 14 amino acids long. CDR3 residues: CAWRGQKFTDTQYF. The DNA of the CDR3 is TGTGCCTGGAGGGGACAGAAATTCACAGATACGCAGTATTTT.

The rearrangement joins TRBV5-5 to TRBJ1-6, with 8 bases lining up with TRBD1. The CDR3 contains 14 residues. Germline trimming cut 4 bases from V and 10 bases from J; bases unmatched to any gene: 7. Germline CDR1 is SGHKS and CDR2 is YYEKEE (reference sequence). The DNA of the CDR3 is TGTGCCAGCAGCCCAACAGGGGGAGTCTCACCCCTCCACTTT. It translates to CASSPTGGVSPLHF.

V gene TRBV7-8 combines with J gene TRBJ2-3; D gene uncertain. V was cut by 3 bases and J by 8 bases, with 6 bases left in between. The CDR3 is 11 amino acids. CDR1 and CDR2 (germline): SGHVS, FQNEAQ. For the CDR3, the DNA is TGTGCCAGCAGCTTTCTTTCTACGCAGTATTTT. This translates into CASSFLSTQYF. The full variable domain, in which reference TRBV7-8 and TRBJ2-3 provide the parts outside the CDR3, is GAGVSQSPRYKVAKRGQDVALRCDPISGHVSLFWYQQALGQGPEFLTYFQNEAQLDKSGLPSDRFFAERPEGSVSTLKIQRTQQEDSAVYLCASSFLSTQYFGPGTRLTVL.

The chain combines TRBV28 with TRBJ2-7, with 10 bases aligning to TRBD1. Germline-derived CDR1 and CDR2 are MDHEN and SYDVKM. The CDR3 contains 14 residues. The V gene end was trimmed by 6 bases and the J gene end by 3 bases; junction bases not matched to a gene: 5. This chain's CDR3 is CASRTGTGVYEQYF. CDR3 sequence (DNA): TGTGCCAGCAGGACCGGGACAGGGGTCTACGAGCAGTACTTC.

The genes are TRBV24-1 and TRBJ1-5, with a weak D call TRBD1 (5 bases). The germline V gene has CDR1 KGHDR and CDR2 SFDVKD. V was cut by 5 bases and J by 2 bases, with 12 bases left in between. This CDR3 spans 15 amino acids. The CDR3 spells CATSAGQNGNQPQHF. The CDR3 DNA reads TGTGCCACCAGTGCAGGGCAAAATGGCAATCAGCCCCAGCATTTT.

This clone is a singleton in its sample. As DNA, the CDR3 is TGTGCCAGCTCACCGCAGACAGCCCTAGCCAAAAACATTCAGTACTTC. It is translated as CASSPQTALAKNIQYF. The chain combines TRBV18 with TRBJ2-4; D perhaps matches TRBD1 (5 bases). Trimming took 3 bases from V and 0 from J, leaving 12 bases between them. CDR3 size: 16 residues. Germline CDR1 KGHSH, CDR2 LQKENI.

The rearrangement uses TRBV6-5 and TRBJ2-5; D is perhaps TRBD2 (5 bases). Between the trimmed V and J ends, which lost 9 bases and 5 bases, there was a span of 19 bases. CDR1 is MNHEY, CDR2 SVGAGI, per germline. The CDR3 is 14 residues long. The CDR3 loop reads CASTGGLNGETQYF. The CDR3 nucleotides are TGTGCCAGTACCGGTGGACTTAATGGGGAGACCCAGTACTTC.

The CDR3: CASSTSGGSHNEQFF. CDR3 coding DNA: TGTGCCAGCAGCACAAGCGGGGGGTCACACAATGAGCAGTTCTTC. The chain recombines TRBV7-3 with TRBJ2-1; TRBD2 aligns across 9 bases. CDR1 SGHTA and CDR2 FQGTGA come from the germline V gene. With V trimmed by 5 bases and J by 5 bases, 7 bases remained unmatched. The CDR3 has 15 amino acids.

This clone was observed once. The rearrangement joins TRBV6-1 to TRBJ2-7; 7 positions agree with TRBD2. V lost 0 bases and J lost 6; bases outside the gene matches: 14. The CDR3 spans 17 residues. CDR1 is MNHNS and CDR2 is SASEGT in the germline V gene. This CDR3 reads CASSEATLRAGVTEQYF. The CDR3 nucleotides are TGTGCCAGCAGTGAAGCTACCCTCAGGGCGGGGGTCACCGAGCAGTACTTC.

This clone was seen a handful of times. The chain couples TRBV21-1 to TRBJ1-5; the table calls TRBD1, which could not be checked here. TRBV21-1 constitutes a pseudogene. The CDR3 loop spans 17 amino acids. The DNA for the CDR3 is TGTGCCAGCAGCATTCGAAACTCCGGACAAACAAATCAGCCCCAGCATTTT. Translation gives CASSIRNSGQTNQPQHF.